These 5 T cell receptor beta chains were all obtained from the same sample, sequenced in a study of shared clonotypes between healthy human individuals. Profiling relied on immunoSEQ multiplex PCR, and the TCRdb table lists in-frame clones only, not all of them. The sample contains about 1.5 million clones, 98% of which appear only once. The sequencing sample was made of naive CD4+ T cells sorted from blood. Subset specified: CD45RA+ positively selected. The origin of the receptors is a man in his thirties or forties in good health.

The chain carries TRBV6-1 and TRBJ1-2; D might be TRBD1 (6 bases). Germline V gives CDR1 MNHNS, CDR2 SASEGT. Trimming removed 7 bases at V and 7 bases at J, with 22 bases between. This CDR3 contains 15 residues. DNA for the CDR3: TGTGCCAGCATGGCTAGGGAGGCAGGGGACATTGGCTACACCTTC. Encoded protein: CASMAREAGDIGYTF.

The chain recombines TRBV5-5 with TRBJ2-6; a possible D gene is TRBD1 (5 bases). The CDR3 runs to 17 residues. Germline CDR1 is SGHKS and CDR2 is YYEKEE (reference sequence). Trimming shortened V by 0 bases and J by 0 bases, and 10 bases separated the two germline ends. CDR3 residues: CASSLVQGASGANVLTF. For the CDR3, the DNA is TGTGCCAGCAGCTTGGTGCAAGGGGCCTCTGGGGCCAACGTCCTGACTTTC.

This chain joins TRBV6-1 and TRBJ2-5; either TRBD1 or TRBD2 may fit D (5 bases each). Trimming left V 6 bases short and J 5 bases short, with 16 bases between. There are 14 residues in the CDR3. CDR1 MNHNS and CDR2 SASEGT come from the germline V gene. The CDR3 sequence is CASSPRDLRETQYF. The CDR3 bases are TGTGCCAGCAGCCCCCGGGACCTCAGGGAGACCCAGTACTTC.

The chain has TRBV5-6 and TRBJ1-5, with a tentative D call TRBD1 (5 bases). Germline loops: CDR1 SGHDT, CDR2 YYEEEE. The CDR3 has 16 residues. V dropped 2 bases and J dropped 4 bases, with 16 bases sitting between them. The CDR3: CASSFFLAGQNQPQHF. The CDR3 nucleotides read TGTGCCAGCAGCTTTTTCCTTGCAGGGCAAAATCAGCCCCAGCATTTT.

The chain couples TRBV7-2 to TRBJ2-5; weak D call: TRBD1 (6 bases). The CDR3 has 17 residues. V lost 1 base, J lost 5 bases, and 20 bases lay in between. Looked up from germline, CDR1 is SGHTA and CDR2 is FQGNSA. The CDR3 DNA is TGTGCCAGCAGCTTAGTGGTGAACAGGGTCCTTCTGGAGACCCAGTACTTC. Translating it yields CASSLVVNRVLLETQYF.